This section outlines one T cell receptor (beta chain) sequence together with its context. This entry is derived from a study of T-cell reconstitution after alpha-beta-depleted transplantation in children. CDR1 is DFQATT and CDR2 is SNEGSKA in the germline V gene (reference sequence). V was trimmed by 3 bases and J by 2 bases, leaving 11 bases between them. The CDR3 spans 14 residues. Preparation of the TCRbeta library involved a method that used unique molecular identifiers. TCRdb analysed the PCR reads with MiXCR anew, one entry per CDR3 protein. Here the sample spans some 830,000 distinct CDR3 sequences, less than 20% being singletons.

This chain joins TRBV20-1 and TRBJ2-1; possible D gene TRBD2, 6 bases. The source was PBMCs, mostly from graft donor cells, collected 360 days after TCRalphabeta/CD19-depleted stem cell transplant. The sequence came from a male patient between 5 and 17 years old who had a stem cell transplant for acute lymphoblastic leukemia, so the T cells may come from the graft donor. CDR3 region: CSASFSGTYNEQFF. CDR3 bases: TGCAGTGCTAGCTTTAGCGGCACCTACAATGAGCAGTTCTTC.